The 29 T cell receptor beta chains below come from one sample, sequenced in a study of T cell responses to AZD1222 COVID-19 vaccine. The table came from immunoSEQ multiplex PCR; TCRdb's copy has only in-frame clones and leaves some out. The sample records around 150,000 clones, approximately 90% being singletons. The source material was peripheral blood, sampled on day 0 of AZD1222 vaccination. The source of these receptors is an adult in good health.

CDR3 DNA sequence: TGTGCCAGCACCCTTAGGGGTACTGAAGCTTTCTTT. This gives the protein CASTLRGTEAFF. The rearrangement uses TRBV11-2 and TRBJ1-1, with a possible D match to TRBD1 (5 bases). Looked up from germline, CDR1 is SGHAT and CDR2 is FQNNGV. This CDR3 is 12 amino acids long. Deletions cut 7 bases from V and 5 bases from J, with 11 bases between.

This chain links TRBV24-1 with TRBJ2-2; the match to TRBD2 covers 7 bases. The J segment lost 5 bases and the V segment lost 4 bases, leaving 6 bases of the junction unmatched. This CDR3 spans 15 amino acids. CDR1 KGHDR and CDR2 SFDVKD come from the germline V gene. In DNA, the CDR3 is TGTGCCACCAGTGAGGGGGGGAGTTCAACCGGGGAGCTGTTTTTT. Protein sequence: CATSEGGSSTGELFF.

The CDR3 loop reads CASSKEGGLSAFF. CDR3 nucleotides: TGTGCCAGCAGCAAAGAAGGGGGCCTTTCAGCTTTCTTT. The V gene is TRBV21-1, the J gene TRBJ1-1; TRBD1, the table's D call, was not compared with the DNA. TRBV21-1 is noted as a pseudogene. CDR3 length: 13 residues.

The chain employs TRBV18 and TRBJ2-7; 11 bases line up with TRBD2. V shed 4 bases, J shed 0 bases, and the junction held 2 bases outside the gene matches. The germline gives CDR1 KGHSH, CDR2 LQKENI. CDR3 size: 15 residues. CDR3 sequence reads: CASSLGLADSYEQYF. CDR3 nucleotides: TGTGCCAGCTCACTGGGACTAGCGGACTCCTACGAGCAGTACTTC. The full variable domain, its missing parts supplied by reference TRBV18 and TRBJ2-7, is NAGVMQNPRHLVRRRGQEARLRCSPMKGHSHVYWYRQLPEEGLKFMVYLQKENIIDESGMPKERFSAEFPKEGPSILRIQQVVRGDSAAYFCASSLGLADSYEQYFGPGTRLTVT.

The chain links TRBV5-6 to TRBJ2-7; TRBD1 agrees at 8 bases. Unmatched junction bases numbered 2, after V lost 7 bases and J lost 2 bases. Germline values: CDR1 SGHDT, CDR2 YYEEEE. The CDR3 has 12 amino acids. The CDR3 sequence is CASGDRTYEQYF. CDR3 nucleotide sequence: TGTGCCAGCGGGGACAGGACCTACGAGCAGTACTTC. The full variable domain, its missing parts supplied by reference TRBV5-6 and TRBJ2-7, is DAGVTQSPTHLIKTRGQQVTLRCSPKSGHDTVSWYQQALGQGPQFIFQYYEEEERQRGNFPDRFSGHQFPNYSSELNVNALLLGDSALYLCASGDRTYEQYFGPGTRLTVT.

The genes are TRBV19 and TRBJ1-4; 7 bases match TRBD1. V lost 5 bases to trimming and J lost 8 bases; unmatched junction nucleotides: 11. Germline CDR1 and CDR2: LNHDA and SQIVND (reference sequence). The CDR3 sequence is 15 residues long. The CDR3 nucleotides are TGTGCCAGTAGTCCAGGGGGTCGGGTTGCAGAAAAACTGTTTTTT. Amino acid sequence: CASSPGGRVAEKLFF.

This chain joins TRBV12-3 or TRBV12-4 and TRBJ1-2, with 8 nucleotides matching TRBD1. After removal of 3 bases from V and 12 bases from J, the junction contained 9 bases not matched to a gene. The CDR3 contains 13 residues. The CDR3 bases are TGTGCCAGCAGTTTGGTACAGGGGGTGGCAGACACCTTC. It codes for CASSLVQGVADTF.

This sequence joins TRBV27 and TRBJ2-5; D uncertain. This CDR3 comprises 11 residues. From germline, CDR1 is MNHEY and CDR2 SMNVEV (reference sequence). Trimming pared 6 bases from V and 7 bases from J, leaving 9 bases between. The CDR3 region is CASSPVGTQYF. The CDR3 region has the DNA TGTGCCAGCAGCCCGGTCGGGACCCAGTACTTC.

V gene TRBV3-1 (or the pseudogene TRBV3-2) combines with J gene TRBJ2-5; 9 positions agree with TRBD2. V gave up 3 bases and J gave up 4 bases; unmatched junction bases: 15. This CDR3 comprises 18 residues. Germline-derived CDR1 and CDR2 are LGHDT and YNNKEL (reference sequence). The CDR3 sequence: CASSHRGRGAGGGETQYF. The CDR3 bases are TGTGCCAGCAGCCATCGCGGACGGGGAGCGGGGGGAGGAGAGACCCAGTACTTC.

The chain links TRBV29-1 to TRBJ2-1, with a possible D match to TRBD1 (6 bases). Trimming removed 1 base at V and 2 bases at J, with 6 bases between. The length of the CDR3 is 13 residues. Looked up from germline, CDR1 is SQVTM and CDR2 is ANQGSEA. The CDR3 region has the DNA TGCAGCGTTGAAGGGACAGCCTACAATGAGCAGTTCTTC. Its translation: CSVEGTAYNEQFF.

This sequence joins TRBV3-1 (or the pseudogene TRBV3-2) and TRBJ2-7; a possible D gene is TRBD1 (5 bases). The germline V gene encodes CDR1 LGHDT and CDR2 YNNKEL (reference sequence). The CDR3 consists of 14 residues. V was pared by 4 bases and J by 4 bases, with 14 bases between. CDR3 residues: CASSLRESLYEQYF. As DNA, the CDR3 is TGTGCCAGCAGCCTCAGGGAATCCCTTTACGAGCAGTACTTC.

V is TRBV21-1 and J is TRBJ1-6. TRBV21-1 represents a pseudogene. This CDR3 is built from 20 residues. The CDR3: CASSKGLSPDSLGLRSPLHF. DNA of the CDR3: TGTGCCAGCAGCAAAGGCCTTAGCCCCGATTCCTTGGGCCTTAGGTCACCCCTCCACTTT.

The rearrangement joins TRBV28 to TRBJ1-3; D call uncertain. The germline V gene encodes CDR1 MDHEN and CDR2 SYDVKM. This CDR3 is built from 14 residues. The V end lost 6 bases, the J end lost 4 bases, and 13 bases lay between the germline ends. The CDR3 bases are TGTGCCAGCAGCCTGGAGACCCCAGGAAACACCATATATTTT. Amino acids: CASSLETPGNTIYF. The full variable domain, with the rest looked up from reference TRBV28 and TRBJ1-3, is DVKVTQSSRYLVKRTGEKVFLECVQDMDHENMFWYRQDPGLGLRLIYFSYDVKMKEKGDIPEGYSVSREKKERFSLILESASTNQTSMYLCASSLETPGNTIYFGEGSWLTVV.

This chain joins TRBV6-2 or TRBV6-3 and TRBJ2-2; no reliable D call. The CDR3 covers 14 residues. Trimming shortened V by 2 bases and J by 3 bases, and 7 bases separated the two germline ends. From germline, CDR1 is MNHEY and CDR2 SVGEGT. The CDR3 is CASSYGVDTGELFF. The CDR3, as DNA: TGTGCCAGCAGTTACGGGGTGGACACCGGGGAGCTGTTTTTT.

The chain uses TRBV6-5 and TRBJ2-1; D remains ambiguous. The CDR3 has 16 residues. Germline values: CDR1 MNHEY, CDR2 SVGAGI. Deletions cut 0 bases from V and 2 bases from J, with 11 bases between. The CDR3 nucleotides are TGTGCCAGCAGTTACTCGGGCGACCAGGCCTACAATGAGCAGTTCTTC. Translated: CASSYSGDQAYNEQFF.

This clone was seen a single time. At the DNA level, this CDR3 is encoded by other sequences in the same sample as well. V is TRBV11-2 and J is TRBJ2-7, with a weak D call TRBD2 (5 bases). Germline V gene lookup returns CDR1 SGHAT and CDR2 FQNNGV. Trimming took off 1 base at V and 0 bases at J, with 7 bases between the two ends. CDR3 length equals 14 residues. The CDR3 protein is CASSLGTGSYEQYF. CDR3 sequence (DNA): TGTGCCAGCAGCTTAGGGACTGGCTCCTACGAGCAGTACTTC.

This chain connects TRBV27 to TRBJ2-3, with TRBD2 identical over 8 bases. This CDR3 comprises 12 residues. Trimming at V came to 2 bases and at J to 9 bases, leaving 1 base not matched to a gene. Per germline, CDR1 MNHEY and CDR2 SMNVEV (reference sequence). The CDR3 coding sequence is TGTGCCAGCAGTTTACGGGGGGGAACGCAGTATTTT. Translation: CASSLRGGTQYF.

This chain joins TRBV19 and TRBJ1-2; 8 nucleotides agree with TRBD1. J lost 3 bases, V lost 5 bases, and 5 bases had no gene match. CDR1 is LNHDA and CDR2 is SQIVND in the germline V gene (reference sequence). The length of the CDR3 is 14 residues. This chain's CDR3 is CASSGIQGDYGYTF. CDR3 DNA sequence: TGTGCCAGTAGTGGGATACAGGGGGACTATGGCTACACCTTC.

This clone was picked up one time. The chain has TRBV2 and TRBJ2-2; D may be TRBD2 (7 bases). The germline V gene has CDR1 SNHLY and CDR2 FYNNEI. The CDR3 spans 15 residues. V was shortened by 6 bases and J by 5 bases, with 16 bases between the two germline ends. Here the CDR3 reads CASSWGGRGTGELFF. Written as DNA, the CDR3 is TGTGCCAGCAGCTGGGGGGGCCGAGGGACCGGGGAGCTGTTTTTT.

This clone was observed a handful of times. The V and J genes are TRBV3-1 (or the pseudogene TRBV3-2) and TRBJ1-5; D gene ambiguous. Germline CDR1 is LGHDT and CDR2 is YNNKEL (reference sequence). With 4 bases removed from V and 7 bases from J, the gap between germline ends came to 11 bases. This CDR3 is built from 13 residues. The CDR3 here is CASSLTHAQPQHF. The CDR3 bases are TGTGCCAGCAGCCTAACACACGCCCAGCCCCAGCATTTT.

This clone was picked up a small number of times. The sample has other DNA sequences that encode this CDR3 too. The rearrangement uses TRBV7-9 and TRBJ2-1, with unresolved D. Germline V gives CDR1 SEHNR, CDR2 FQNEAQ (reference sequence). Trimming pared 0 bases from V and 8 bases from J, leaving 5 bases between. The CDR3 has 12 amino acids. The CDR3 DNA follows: TGTGCCAGCAGCTTAGCGCTCGATGAGCAGTTCTTC. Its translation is CASSLALDEQFF.

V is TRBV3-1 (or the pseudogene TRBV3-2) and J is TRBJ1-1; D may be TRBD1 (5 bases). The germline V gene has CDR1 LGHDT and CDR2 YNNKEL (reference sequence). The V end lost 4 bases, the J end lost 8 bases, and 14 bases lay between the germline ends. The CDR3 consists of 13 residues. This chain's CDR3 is CASSPFRDLEAFF. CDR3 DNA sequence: TGTGCCAGCAGCCCATTCCGGGACTTGGAAGCTTTCTTT.

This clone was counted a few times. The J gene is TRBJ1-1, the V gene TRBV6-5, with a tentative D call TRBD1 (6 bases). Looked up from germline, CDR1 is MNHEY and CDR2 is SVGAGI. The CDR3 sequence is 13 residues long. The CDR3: CAGGGTKGTEAFF. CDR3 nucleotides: TGTGCAGGGGGGGGCACAAAGGGGACTGAAGCTTTCTTT.

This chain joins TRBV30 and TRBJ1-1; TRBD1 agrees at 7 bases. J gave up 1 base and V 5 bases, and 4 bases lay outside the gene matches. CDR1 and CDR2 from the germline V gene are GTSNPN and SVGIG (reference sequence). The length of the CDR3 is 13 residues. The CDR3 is CAWAQGGNTEAFF. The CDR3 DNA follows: TGTGCCTGGGCCCAGGGGGGGAACACTGAAGCTTTCTTT.

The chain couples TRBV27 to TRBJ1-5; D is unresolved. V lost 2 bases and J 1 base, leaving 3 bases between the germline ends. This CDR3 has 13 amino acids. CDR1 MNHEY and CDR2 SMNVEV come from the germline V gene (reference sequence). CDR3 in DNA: TGTGCCAGCAGTTTAATAAGCAATCAGCCCCAGCATTTT. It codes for CASSLISNQPQHF.

The CDR3 sequence is CATSSFEGQGNEQFF. The CDR3 DNA is TGTGCCACCAGCAGTTTCGAGGGACAGGGGAATGAGCAGTTCTTC. The chain has TRBV15 and TRBJ2-1, with 10 bases identical to TRBD1. There are 15 residues in the CDR3. Germline V gene sequence: CDR1 LNHNV, CDR2 YYDKDF (reference sequence). The V segment lost 3 bases and the J segment 7 bases; nucleotides outside the gene matches: 6. The full variable domain, its missing parts supplied by reference TRBV15 and TRBJ2-1, is DAMVIQNPRYQVTQFGKPVTLSCSQTLNHNVMYWYQQKSSQAPKLLFHYYDKDFNNEADTPDNFQSRRPNTSFCFLDIRSPGLGDTAMYLCATSSFEGQGNEQFFGPGTRLTVL.

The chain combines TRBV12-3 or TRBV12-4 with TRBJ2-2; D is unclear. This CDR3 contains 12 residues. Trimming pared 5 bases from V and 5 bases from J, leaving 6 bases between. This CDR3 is CASSPRTGELFF. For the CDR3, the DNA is TGTGCCAGCAGTCCCCGGACCGGGGAGCTGTTTTTT.

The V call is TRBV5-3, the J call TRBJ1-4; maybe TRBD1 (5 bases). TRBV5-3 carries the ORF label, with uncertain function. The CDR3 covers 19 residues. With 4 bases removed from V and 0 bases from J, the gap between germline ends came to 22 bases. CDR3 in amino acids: CARSQNRQPITATNEKLFF. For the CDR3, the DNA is TGTGCCAGAAGCCAGAATCGACAGCCTATTACTGCAACTAATGAAAAACTGTTTTTT.

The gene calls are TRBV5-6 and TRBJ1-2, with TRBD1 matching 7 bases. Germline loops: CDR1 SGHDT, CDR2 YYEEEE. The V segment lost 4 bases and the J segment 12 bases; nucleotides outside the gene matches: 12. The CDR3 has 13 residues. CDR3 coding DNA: TGTGCCAGCAGCCCCCCAGGGGGAAGGGGGAACACCTTC. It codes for CASSPPGGRGNTF.